The next 13 T cell receptor beta chains were all read from a single sample in a study of PD-1 blockade in classical Hodgkin lymphoma (dated by TCRdb to 2018 to 2020). The time point label on this specimen signifies: cycle 1 day 1 (C1D1), immediately before nivolumab initiation. Every trial patient had relapsed after autologous stem cell transplantation, and cohorts A, B and C differed in prior brentuximab vedotin exposure. Using a Miltenyi CD4+ T cell isolation kit, CD4+ T cells were purified from thawed PBMCs through magnetic negative selection. Libraries were made using the immunoSEQ multiplex PCR assay. TCRdb mirrors the immuneACCESS table, restricted to in-frame sequences. Some clones are absent from its copies; in checked studies, under half trace to an unresolved V gene, and the reason for the others is unknown. This sample lists about 4,200 clones; approximately 87% were detected once. The ten most abundant clones make up roughly 30% of the sample.

The sequencing used CD4+ T cells from blood, collected at baseline. The receptors derive from a human donor with classical Hodgkin lymphoma.

The chain links TRBV18 to TRBJ2-5; D tentatively reads TRBD1 or TRBD2 (5 bases each). The closer fit of TRBJ2-7 to the DNA end suggests the J call may be wrong. The CDR3 spans 17 residues. Germline V gene lookup returns CDR1 KGHSH and CDR2 LQKENI. DNA for the CDR3: TGTGCCAGCTCACCACCGGGGACGGGGCCCACTTCCTACGAGCAGTACTTC. This sequence encodes CASSPPGTGPTSYEQYF.

The gene calls are TRBV11-3 and TRBJ2-2; 14 bases are a match to TRBD2. V trimming: 3 bases; J trimming: 8 bases; junction bases outside the gene matches: 5. The CDR3 loop spans 16 amino acids. CDR1 is SGHNT and CDR2 is YENEEA in the germline V gene. The CDR3 DNA reads as TGTGCCAGCAGCTTGGGACTAGCGGGAGTTACGGGGGAGCTGTTTTTT. Translated, it gives CASSLGLAGVTGELFF.

The V gene is TRBV7-8, the J gene TRBJ2-1; the D gene is possibly TRBD2 (5 bases). This CDR3 comprises 13 residues. CDR1 is SGHVS, CDR2 FQNEAQ, per germline. V was clipped by 5 bases and J by 8 bases, with 13 bases between them. CDR3 nucleotide sequence: TGTGCCAGCAGCGCCGGACTGATCGATGAGCAGTTCTTC. The encoded protein is CASSAGLIDEQFF.

The chain recombines TRBV19 with TRBJ2-5, with 12 positions matching TRBD2. The junction had 10 bases not matched to a gene; V was cut back by 3 bases and J by 5 bases. CDR3 length: 17 residues. CDR1 and CDR2 from the germline V gene are LNHDA and SQIVND (reference sequence). CDR3 sequence reads: CASSIQIGLAGRETQYF. The CDR3 DNA sequence: TGTGCCAGTAGTATCCAGATTGGACTAGCGGGGAGGGAGACCCAGTACTTC.

The genes are TRBV5-5 and TRBJ1-1; maybe TRBD1 (5 bases). V shed 1 base and J shed 4 bases, with 11 bases lying between them. In germline, CDR1 is SGHKS, CDR2 YYEKEE (reference sequence). This CDR3 is 14 amino acids long. CDR3 protein: CASSLSRGGTEAFF. CDR3 nucleotides: TGTGCCAGCAGCTTGTCGCGCGGGGGCACTGAAGCTTTCTTT.

The rearrangement uses TRBV29-1 and TRBJ1-2; TRBD1 is a possible D gene (5 bases). The CDR3 has 12 residues. Trimming removed 7 bases from V and 6 bases from J, with 15 bases in between. CDR1 and CDR2 from the germline V gene are SQVTM and ANQGSEA. CDR3: CSARHVGDGYTF. CDR3 sequence (DNA): TGCAGCGCTCGCCACGTGGGGGATGGCTACACCTTC.

The V and J genes are TRBV6-4 and TRBJ1-1, with 7 nucleotides matching TRBD1. Germline CDR1 is MRHNA and CDR2 is SNTAGT. V was pared by 6 bases and J by 1 base, with 5 bases of the junction left unmatched. The CDR3 spans 14 residues. CDR3: CASRVGQENTEAFF. The CDR3, as DNA: TGTGCCAGCAGGGTCGGACAGGAGAACACTGAAGCTTTCTTT.

The chain employs TRBV11-2 and TRBJ2-7; D tentatively reads TRBD1 or TRBD2 (5 bases each). This CDR3 contains 15 residues. V was trimmed by 6 bases and J by 3 bases, leaving 18 bases between them. Looked up from germline, CDR1 is SGHAT and CDR2 is FQNNGV. The CDR3 spells CASSGVRGALYEQYF. The CDR3 DNA reads TGTGCCAGCAGTGGGGTGCGAGGGGCTCTCTACGAGCAGTACTTC.

The rearrangement uses TRBV7-9 and TRBJ2-7; D gene ambiguous. Per the germline V gene, CDR1 is SEHNR and CDR2 is FQNEAQ (reference sequence). This CDR3 has 15 amino acids. The germline V and J ends were trimmed by 5 bases and 3 bases, with 17 bases remaining between them. CDR3 sequence reads: CASSPDTALGYEQYF. CDR3 nucleotide sequence: TGTGCCAGCAGCCCCGACACGGCTTTGGGCTACGAGCAGTACTTC. Full variable domain (remainder filled in from reference TRBV7-9 and TRBJ2-7): DTGVSQNPRHKITKRGQNVTFRCDPISEHNRLYWYRQTLGQGPEFLTYFQNEAQLEKSRLLSDRFSAERPKGSFSTLEIQRTEQGDSAMYLCASSPDTALGYEQYFGPGTRLTVT.

This clone has only one observation. The V and J genes are TRBV6-4 and TRBJ1-1; TRBD1 matches 7 bases. The CDR3 loop spans 13 amino acids. Germline trimming cut 6 bases from V and 3 bases from J; bases unmatched to any gene: 4. CDR1 and CDR2 (germline): MRHNA, SNTAGT. CDR3 amino acids: CASRGQPDTEAFF. CDR3 DNA: TGTGCCAGCAGGGGACAGCCGGACACTGAAGCTTTCTTT.

The chain joins TRBV2 to TRBJ2-1; 13 bases are shared with TRBD2. The CDR3 totals 15 residues. J lost 6 bases, V lost 6 bases, and 5 bases had no gene match. In germline, CDR1 is SNHLY, CDR2 FYNNEI. The CDR3 loop is CASRMGTSGVNEQFF. Written as DNA, the CDR3 is TGTGCCAGCAGAATGGGGACTAGCGGGGTCAATGAGCAGTTCTTC.

The chain uses TRBV18 and TRBJ2-1, with 11 bases lining up with TRBD2. CDR3 length: 15 amino acids. V shed 4 bases and J 9 bases; nucleotides not matched to a gene: 8. Germline CDR1 is KGHSH and CDR2 is LQKENI. The CDR3 sequence is CASSRGTSGRAEQFF. In nucleotides, the CDR3 is TGTGCCAGCTCACGGGGTACTAGCGGGAGAGCTGAGCAGTTCTTC.

This clone has just one count. The rearrangement joins TRBV10-2 to TRBJ2-2, with 10 bases identical to TRBD2. Per germline, CDR1 WSHSY and CDR2 SAAADI. CDR3 length equals 14 residues. V shed 7 bases and J 6 bases; nucleotides not matched to a gene: 5. CDR3 sequence: CASKLAGTAGELFF. CDR3 DNA sequence: TGCGCCAGCAAACTAGCGGGGACAGCCGGGGAGCTGTTTTTT.